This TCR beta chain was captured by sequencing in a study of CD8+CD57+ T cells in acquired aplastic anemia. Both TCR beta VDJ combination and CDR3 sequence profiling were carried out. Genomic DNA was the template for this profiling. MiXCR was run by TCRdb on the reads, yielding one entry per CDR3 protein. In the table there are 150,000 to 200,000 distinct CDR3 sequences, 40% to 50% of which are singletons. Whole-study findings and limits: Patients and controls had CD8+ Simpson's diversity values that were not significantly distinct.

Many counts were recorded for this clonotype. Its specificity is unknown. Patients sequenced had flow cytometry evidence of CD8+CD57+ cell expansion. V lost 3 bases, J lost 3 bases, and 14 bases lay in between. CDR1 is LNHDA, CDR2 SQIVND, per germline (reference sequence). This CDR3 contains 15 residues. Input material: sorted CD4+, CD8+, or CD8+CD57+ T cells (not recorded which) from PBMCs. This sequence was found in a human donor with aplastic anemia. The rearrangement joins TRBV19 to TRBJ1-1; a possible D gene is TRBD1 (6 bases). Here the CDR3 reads CASSIYPGQHTEAFF. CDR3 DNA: TGTGCCAGTAGTATCTACCCTGGACAGCACACTGAAGCTTTCTTT.